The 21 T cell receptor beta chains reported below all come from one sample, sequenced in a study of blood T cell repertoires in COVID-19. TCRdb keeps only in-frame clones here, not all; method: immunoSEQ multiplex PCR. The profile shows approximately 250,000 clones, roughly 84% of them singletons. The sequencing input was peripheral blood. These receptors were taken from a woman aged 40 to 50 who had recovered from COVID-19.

CDR3 sequence (DNA): TGTGCCAGCAGCTCCTACCGCGAGCAGTACTTC. This translates into CASSSYREQYF. The chain employs TRBV11-1 and TRBJ2-7; no definite D call. There are 11 residues in the CDR3. The V gene's germline CDR1 is SGHAT and CDR2 FQDESV (reference sequence). V was trimmed by 4 bases and J by 6 bases, leaving 7 bases between them. The full variable domain, with the rest looked up from reference TRBV11-1 and TRBJ2-7, is EAEVAQSPRYKITEKSQAVAFWCDPISGHATLYWYRQILGQGPELLVQFQDESVVDDSQLPKDRFSAERLKGVDSTLKIQPAELGDSAMYLCASSSYREQYFGPGTRLTVT.

The CDR3 nucleotides read TGCGCCAGCAGCCAAGTTGGACAGGGTGACACTGAAGCTTTCTTT. It yields the protein CASSQVGQGDTEAFF. The chain couples TRBV4-1 to TRBJ1-1, with 8 bases fitting TRBD1. Germline loops: CDR1 MGHRA, CDR2 YSYEKL. J gave up 3 bases and V 1 base, and 4 bases lay outside the gene matches. The CDR3 has 15 amino acids.

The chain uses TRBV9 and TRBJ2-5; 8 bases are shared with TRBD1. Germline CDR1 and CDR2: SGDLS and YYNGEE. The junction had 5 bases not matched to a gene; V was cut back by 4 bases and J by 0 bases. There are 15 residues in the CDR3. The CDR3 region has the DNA TGTGCCAGCAGCACAGGGGGGACCAACCAAGAGACCCAGTACTTC. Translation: CASSTGGTNQETQYF.

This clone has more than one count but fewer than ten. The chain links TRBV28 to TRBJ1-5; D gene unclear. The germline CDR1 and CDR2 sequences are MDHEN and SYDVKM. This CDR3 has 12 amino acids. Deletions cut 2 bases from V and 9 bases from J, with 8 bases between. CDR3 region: CASSLAPGPQHF. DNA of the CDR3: TGTGCCAGCAGTTTAGCCCCAGGGCCCCAGCATTTT. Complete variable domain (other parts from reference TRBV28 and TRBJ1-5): DVKVTQSSRYLVKRTGEKVFLECVQDMDHENMFWYRQDPGLGLRLIYFSYDVKMKEKGDIPEGYSVSREKKERFSLILESASTNQTSMYLCASSLAPGPQHFGDGTRLSIL.

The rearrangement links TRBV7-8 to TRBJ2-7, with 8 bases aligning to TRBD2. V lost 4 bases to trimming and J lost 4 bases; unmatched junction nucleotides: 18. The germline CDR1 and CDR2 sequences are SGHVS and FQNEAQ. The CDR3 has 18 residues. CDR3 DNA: TGTGCCAGCAGCTCGCCTCGAGCCGGGACTAGTGATCGGTACGAGCAGTACTTC. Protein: CASSSPRAGTSDRYEQYF.

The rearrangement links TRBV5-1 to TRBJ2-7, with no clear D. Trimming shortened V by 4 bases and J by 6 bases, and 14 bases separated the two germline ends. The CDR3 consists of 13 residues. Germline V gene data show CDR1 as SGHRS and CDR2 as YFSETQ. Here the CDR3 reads CASSDWPPGEQYF. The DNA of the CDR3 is TGCGCCAGCAGCGACTGGCCGCCGGGCGAGCAGTACTTC.

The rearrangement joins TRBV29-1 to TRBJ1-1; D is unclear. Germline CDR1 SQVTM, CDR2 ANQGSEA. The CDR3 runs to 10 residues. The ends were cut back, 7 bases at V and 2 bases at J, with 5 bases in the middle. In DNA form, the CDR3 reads TGCAGCGCCCTAAACACTGAAGCTTTCTTT. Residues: CSALNTEAFF.

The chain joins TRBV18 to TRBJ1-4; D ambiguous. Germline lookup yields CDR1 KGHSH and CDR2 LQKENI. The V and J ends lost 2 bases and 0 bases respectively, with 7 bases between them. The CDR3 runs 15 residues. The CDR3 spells CASSPRSATNEKLFF. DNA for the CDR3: TGTGCCAGCTCACCAAGATCGGCAACTAATGAAAAACTGTTTTTT.

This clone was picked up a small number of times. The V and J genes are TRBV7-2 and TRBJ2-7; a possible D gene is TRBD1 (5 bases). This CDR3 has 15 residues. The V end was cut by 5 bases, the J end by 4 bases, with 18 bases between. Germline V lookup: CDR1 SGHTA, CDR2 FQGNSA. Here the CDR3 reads CASSPEIKTVYEQYF. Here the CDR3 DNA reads TGTGCCAGCAGCCCTGAAATTAAGACAGTTTACGAGCAGTACTTC.

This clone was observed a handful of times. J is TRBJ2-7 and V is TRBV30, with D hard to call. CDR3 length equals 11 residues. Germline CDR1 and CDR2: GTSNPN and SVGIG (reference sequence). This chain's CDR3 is CAWAEAYEQYF. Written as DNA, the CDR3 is TGTGCTTGGGCAGAGGCCTACGAGCAGTACTTC.

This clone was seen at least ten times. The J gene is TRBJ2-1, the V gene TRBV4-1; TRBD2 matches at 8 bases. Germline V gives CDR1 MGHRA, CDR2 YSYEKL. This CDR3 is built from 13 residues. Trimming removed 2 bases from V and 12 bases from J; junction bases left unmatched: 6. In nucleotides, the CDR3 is TGCGCCAGCAGCCAACCGGGGGGGATTGGGCAGTTCTTC. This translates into CASSQPGGIGQFF.

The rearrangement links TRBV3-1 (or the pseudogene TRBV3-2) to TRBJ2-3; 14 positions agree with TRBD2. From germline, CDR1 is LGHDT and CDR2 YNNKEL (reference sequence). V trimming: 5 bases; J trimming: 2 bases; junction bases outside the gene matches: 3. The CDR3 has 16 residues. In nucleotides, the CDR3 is TGTGCCAGCAGCTTGGGACTAGCGGGGGCCACAGATACGCAGTATTTT. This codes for CASSLGLAGATDTQYF.

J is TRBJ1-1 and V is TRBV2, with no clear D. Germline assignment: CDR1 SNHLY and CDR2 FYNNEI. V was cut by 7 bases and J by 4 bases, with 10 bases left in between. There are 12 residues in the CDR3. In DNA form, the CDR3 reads TGTGCCAGCATAGGAGGGCGCACTGAAGCTTTCTTT. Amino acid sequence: CASIGGRTEAFF.

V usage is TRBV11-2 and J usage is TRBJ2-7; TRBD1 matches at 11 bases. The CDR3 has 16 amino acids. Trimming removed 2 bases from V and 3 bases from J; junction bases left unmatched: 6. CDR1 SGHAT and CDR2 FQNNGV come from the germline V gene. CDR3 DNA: TGTGCCAGCAGCTTATCGACCGGGACAGGGGGCTACGAGCAGTACTTC. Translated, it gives CASSLSTGTGGYEQYF.

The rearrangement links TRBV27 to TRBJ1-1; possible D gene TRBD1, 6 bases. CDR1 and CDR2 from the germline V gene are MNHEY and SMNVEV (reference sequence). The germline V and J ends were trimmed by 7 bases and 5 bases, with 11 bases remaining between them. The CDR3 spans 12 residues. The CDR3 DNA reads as TGTGCCAGCAAGGAAGGGGGAACTGAAGCTTTCTTT. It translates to CASKEGGTEAFF.

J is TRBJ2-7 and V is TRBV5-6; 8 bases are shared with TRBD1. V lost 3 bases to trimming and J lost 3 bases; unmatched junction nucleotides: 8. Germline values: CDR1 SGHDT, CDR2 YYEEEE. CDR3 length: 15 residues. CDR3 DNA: TGTGCCAGCAGCTCCACGGGACAGGAGAACTACGAGCAGTACTTC. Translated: CASSSTGQENYEQYF.

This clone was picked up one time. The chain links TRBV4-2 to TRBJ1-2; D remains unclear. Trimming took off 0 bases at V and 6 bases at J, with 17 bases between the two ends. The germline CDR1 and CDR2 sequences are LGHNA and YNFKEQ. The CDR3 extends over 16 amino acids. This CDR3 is CASSQEASLSGNGYTF. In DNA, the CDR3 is TGTGCCAGCAGCCAAGAGGCGTCATTGTCGGGAAATGGCTACACCTTC.

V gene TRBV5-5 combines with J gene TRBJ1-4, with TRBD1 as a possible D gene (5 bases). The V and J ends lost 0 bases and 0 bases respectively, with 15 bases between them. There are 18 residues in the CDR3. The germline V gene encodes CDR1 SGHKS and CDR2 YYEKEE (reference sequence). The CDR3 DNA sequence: TGTGCCAGCAGCTTGGCCTTTCAGGGAGGGGCAACTAATGAAAAACTGTTTTTT. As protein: CASSLAFQGGATNEKLFF.

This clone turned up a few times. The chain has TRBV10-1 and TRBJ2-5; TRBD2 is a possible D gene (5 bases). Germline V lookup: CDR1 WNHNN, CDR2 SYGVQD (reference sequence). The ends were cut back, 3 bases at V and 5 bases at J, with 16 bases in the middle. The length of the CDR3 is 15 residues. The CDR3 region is CASSDRGSERETQYF. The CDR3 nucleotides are TGCGCCAGCAGTGATCGAGGGTCGGAGAGGGAGACCCAGTACTTC.

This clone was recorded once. DNA of the CDR3: TGTGCCAGCAGTCAACTCCTTCCGGGACAGGGAGGTGGCTACACCTTC. Protein: CASSQLLPGQGGGYTF. V gene TRBV27 combines with J gene TRBJ1-2; 9 bases fit TRBD1. Looked up from germline, CDR1 is MNHEY and CDR2 is SMNVEV (reference sequence). The V and J ends lost 5 bases and 7 bases, in that order; junction bases with no gene match: 14. The CDR3 is made up of 16 amino acids.

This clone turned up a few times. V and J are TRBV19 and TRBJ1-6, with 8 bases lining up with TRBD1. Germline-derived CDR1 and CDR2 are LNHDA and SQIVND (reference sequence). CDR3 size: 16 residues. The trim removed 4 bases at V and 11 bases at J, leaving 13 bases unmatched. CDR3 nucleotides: TGTGCCAGTAGTAACAACCGGGACAGGTCATCTGCACCCCTCCACTTT. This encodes CASSNNRDRSSAPLHF.